The T cell receptor beta chain under discussion was sequenced for a study of T cells in Graves' hyperthyroidism and ophthalmopathy. A few counts support this clonotype. The target antigen is unknown. Points from the study as a whole: Blood shared most expanded thyroid clonotypes above 0.001.

The CDR3 regions of TCR beta were amplified from RNA transcripts. The HTBI set primed first-round TCR CDR3 RT-PCR. TCRdb reanalysed the multiplex PCR reads using MiXCR and keeps one entry per CDR3 protein. Of roughly 740,000 distinct CDR3 sequences detected, over 15% appear once; the ten largest clones hold under 10%. The sequence derives from a man in his late teens or twenties with Graves' hyperthyroidism. Sequencing input: blood.

The CDR3 is CASSQEAGVRETQYF. CDR3 nucleotides: TGCGCCAGCAGCCAAGAAGCCGGGGTTCGAGAGACCCAGTACTTC. The chain carries TRBV4-3 and TRBJ2-5; possible D gene TRBD2, 5 bases. From germline, CDR1 is LGHNA and CDR2 YSLEER. V was cut by 0 bases and J by 4 bases, with 12 bases left in between. The CDR3 has 15 residues.